One and the same sample provided the 8 T cell receptor beta chains below, sequenced in a study of TIL therapy for anti-PD-1-resistant metastatic lung cancer. The libraries were made with immunoSEQ v3. Clones were read by immunoSEQ multiplex PCR, and TCRdb kept only the in-frame ones, dropping some. Altogether 95,000 or so clones are present, roughly two thirds being singletons, with the ten largest covering roughly 11%. Time point of the sample: pre-treatment sample, taken before nivolumab and TIL therapy. Most excised metastases sampled were pleural nodules or supraclavicular lymph nodes. Here the sequenced sample was tumor tissue, taken at baseline. All receptors come from a person aged 25-80 years with non-small cell lung cancer.

This clone came up a few times. This rearrangement joins TRBV30 to TRBJ1-6; no clear D gene. V lost 2 bases and J lost 6, with 11 bases in between. The CDR3 is 14 residues long. From germline, CDR1 is GTSNPN and CDR2 SVGIG (reference sequence). CDR3 in DNA: TGTGCCTGGAGTACCGGGAGCCTTAATTCACCCCTCCACTTT. This gives the protein CAWSTGSLNSPLHF.

The chain has TRBV9 and TRBJ1-5, with D perhaps TRBD1 (5 bases). V gave up 0 bases and J gave up 8 bases, with 15 bases separating them. This CDR3 comprises 15 residues. In germline, CDR1 is SGDLS, CDR2 YYNGEE. This CDR3 reads CASSVGDGQSEPQHF. The CDR3 coding sequence is TGTGCCAGCAGCGTAGGGGACGGGCAAAGTGAGCCCCAGCATTTT.

In nucleotides, the CDR3 is TGTGCCAGCAGTCCGACAGGGGGAATTTACAATTTAGAGCAGTTCTTC. It yields the protein CASSPTGGIYNLEQFF. V and J are TRBV2 and TRBJ2-1; 9 bases are a match to TRBD1. This CDR3 has 16 amino acids. With V trimmed by 5 bases and J by 10 bases, 15 bases remained unmatched. The V gene's germline CDR1 is SNHLY and CDR2 FYNNEI.

The chain carries TRBV5-1 and TRBJ2-5; TRBD1 matches at 7 bases. The CDR3 runs to 13 residues. Germline CDR1 SGHRS, CDR2 YFSETQ. With V trimmed by 6 bases and J by 5 bases, 7 bases remained unmatched. CDR3 loop: CASTTGSGETQYF. As DNA, the CDR3 is TGCGCCAGCACGACAGGGAGTGGTGAGACCCAGTACTTC. Drawing the rest from reference TRBV5-1 and TRBJ2-5, the complete variable domain is KAGVTQTPRYLIKTRGQQVTLSCSPISGHRSVSWYQQTPGQGLQFLFEYFSETQRNKGNFPGRFSGRQFSNSRSEMNVSTLELGDSALYLCASTTGSGETQYFGPGTRLLVL.

The rearrangement uses TRBV11-2 and TRBJ2-6; the match to TRBD2 covers 7 bases. J gave up 1 base and V 3 bases, and 6 bases lay outside the gene matches. This CDR3 has 17 amino acids. Germline V gives CDR1 SGHAT, CDR2 FQNNGV. The CDR3 coding sequence is TGTGCCAGCAGCTTGGGAGCGGGGTCATCTGGGGCCAACGTCCTGACTTTC. Its protein is CASSLGAGSSGANVLTF.

The rearrangement joins TRBV9 to TRBJ2-1; the match to TRBD2 covers 10 bases. The junction had 24 bases not matched to a gene; V was cut back by 4 bases and J by 5 bases. Germline lookup yields CDR1 SGDLS and CDR2 YYNGEE. The CDR3 contains 21 residues. The CDR3 reads CASSTPWGRTSERGGHNEQFF. The CDR3, as DNA: TGTGCCAGCAGCACCCCCTGGGGGCGGACTAGCGAGCGGGGGGGGCACAATGAGCAGTTCTTC.

As concerns this clone: At one end the junction does not follow the germline gene, possibly because of a read error. This chain uses TRBV24-1 with TRBJ2-3; tentative D call: TRBD2 (5 bases). The germline V gene encodes CDR1 KGHDR and CDR2 SFDVKD. The CDR3 is 14 amino acids. The CDR3 DNA follows: TGTGCCACCCGTGAGGGCGGAAGAACAGATACGCAGTATTTT. Its protein is CATREGGRTDTQYF.

This clone was counted a few times. This chain connects TRBV6-5 to TRBJ1-1, with 8 bases that match TRBD1. The CDR3 is made up of 15 amino acids. V lost 6 bases to trimming and J lost 1 base; unmatched junction nucleotides: 7. Germline values: CDR1 MNHEY, CDR2 SVGAGI. Written as DNA, the CDR3 is TGTGCCAGCAGACCTCCGACAGGGGAGAACACTGAAGCTTTCTTT. Protein: CASRPPTGENTEAFF.